The rows below give T cell receptor beta chains drawn from one sample of a study of cytomegalovirus exposure and HLA in healthy donors. Data came from immunoSEQ multiplex PCR; TCRdb stores just in-frame clones and leaves some out. The table includes under 200,000 clones, roughly 60% detected once. The sequencing sample was made of PBMCs. These receptors were taken from a man aged 35-49 years in good health and CMV-seronegative. Both conserved end residues are part of each CDR3. Each record gives: clone size, D gene, J gene, V gene, CDR3 DNA, CDR3 protein. D genes are given only for firm matches. Size is omitted from some rows. Given values are once, few, many or a class for expanded clones.

>NA|NA|TRBJ2-1|TRBV5-1
TGCGCCAGCAGCTTAGGAGGAGTCGATGAGCAGTTCTTC
CASSLGGVDEQFF
>NA|TRBD2|TRBJ2-3|TRBV7-9
TGTGCCAGCAGCTCGGGACTAGCGGGACCTAAGGATACGCAGTATTTT
CASSSGLAGPKDTQYF
>NA|TRBD2|TRBJ2-7|TRBV4-2
TGTGCCAGCAGCCATGGGCTAGCGGGCTCCTACGAGCAGTACTTC
CASSHGLAGSYEQYF
>few|NA|TRBJ1-5|TRBV6-6
TGTGCCAGCCAGGGTTTCTACGAAGGTAGCAATCAGCCCCAGCATTTT
CASQGFYEGSNQPQHF
>NA|NA|TRBJ2-4|TRBV27
TGTGCCAGCAGTTTAGACCCGGGGGGCGGAAACATTCAGTACTTC
CASSLDPGGGNIQYF
>once|NA|TRBJ1-2|TRBV6-5
TGTGCCAGCAGCAGGGCCACGGGTGGCTACACCTTC
CASSRATGGYTF
>NA|NA|TRBJ2-7|TRBV11-2
TGTGCCAGCAGCAGCGGAGGGGGCGGTAAAGACTTC
CASSSGGGGKDF
>NA|NA|TRBJ1-3|TRBV5-1
TGCGCCAGCAGCGGAGGGTTGAGCTCTGGAAACACCATATATTTT
CASSGGLSSGNTIYF
>once|NA|TRBJ2-7|TRBV6-5
TGTGCCAGCAGTTACTCGAGTATTAGGGGGGGCGAGCAGTACTTC
CASSYSSIRGGEQYF
>NA|NA|TRBJ1-5|TRBV2
TGTGCCAGCAGTGACAGTCCTAATCAGCCCCAGCATTTT
CASSDSPNQPQHF
>NA|NA|TRBJ1-3|TRBV7-2
TGTGCCAGCAGAAAGACAGAGGCTGGAAACACCATATATTTT
CASRKTEAGNTIYF
>NA|TRBD1|TRBJ2-7|TRBV7-2
TGTGCCAGCAGCTTGACAGGGGGCGAGGACGAGCAGTACTTC
CASSLTGGEDEQYF
>NA|TRBD1|TRBJ2-7|TRBV2
TGTGCCAGCAGTTTAGACAGGGTGGGCGAGCAGTACTTC
CASSLDRVGEQYF
>NA|NA|TRBJ2-1|TRBV19
TGTGCCAGTAGTATCACGTGGGAGGCTTGGAATGAGCAGTTCTTC
CASSITWEAWNEQFF
>NA|TRBD1|TRBJ1-5|TRBV19
TGTGCCAGCACCAAACAGGGGGCAGGTCAGCCCCAGCATTTT
CASTKQGAGQPQHF
>NA|NA|TRBJ2-5|TRBV5-6
TGTGCCAGCAGGCGGGACCCCGAGGAGACCCAGTACTTC
CASRRDPEETQYF
>few|TRBD2|TRBJ2-3|TRBV5-1
TGCGCCAGCAGCTTGACGACTAGCGGGGCTGGCACAGATACGCAGTATTTT
CASSLTTSGAGTDTQYF
>NA|NA|TRBJ1-1|TRBV19
TGTGCCAGTAGGGACAGTATGAACACTGAAGCTTTCTTT
CASRDSMNTEAFF
>NA|NA|TRBJ2-7|TRBV30
TGTGCCTGGAGTGTTGGAGGGGGCGATTACGAGCAGTACTTC
CAWSVGGGDYEQYF
>NA|NA|TRBJ2-1|TRBV15
TGTGCCACCAGCGCCCGAGGGTTGGGCGAGCAGTTCTTC
CATSARGLGEQFF
>NA|TRBD1|TRBJ1-1|TRBV27
TGTGCCAGCAGTTCCCAAACCCCAGGGGGCGCGAACATGGCTTTCTTT
CASSSQTPGGANMAFF
>NA|TRBD1|TRBJ1-2|TRBV27
TGTGCCAGCAGTCAAACAGGGGGCTATGGCTACACCTTC
CASSQTGGYGYTF
>NA|TRBD1|TRBJ2-7|TRBV5-1
TGCGCCAGCAGCTTGGACGGACAGGGAAGGAACGAGCAGTACTTC
CASSLDGQGRNEQYF
>once|NA|TRBJ2-3|TRBV21-1
TGTGCCAGCTGCCGGGACTATAGCACAGATACGCAGTATTTT
CASCRDYSTDTQYF
>NA|NA|TRBJ1-2|TRBV6-1
TGTGCCAGCAGTGAAACCCGGACAGCTCGTGGCTACACCTTC
CASSETRTARGYTF
>NA|NA|TRBJ2-1|TRBV4-3
TGCGCCAGCAGCCAAGAGAGGCGGTACAATGAGCAGTTCTTC
CASSQERRYNEQFF
>once|NA|TRBJ2-5|TRBV7-8
TGTGCCAGCAGCTTTAGCTATGGGGGGGCCTTAAAGACCCAGTACTTC
CASSFSYGGALKTQYF
>NA|NA|TRBJ2-1|TRBV7-2
TGTGCCAGCAGCTTAGGCAGGGGTGAGCAGTTCTTC
CASSLGRGEQFF
>NA|NA|TRBJ1-5|TRBV6-1
TGTGCCAGCAGTGACGGGGGAGGCAATCAGCCCCAGCATTTT
CASSDGGGNQPQHF
>once|TRBD1|TRBJ2-2|TRBV11-2
TGTGCCAGCAGCGCAACAGGGGGGAGGACCGGGGAGCTGTTTTTT
CASSATGGRTGELFF
>NA|TRBD2|TRBJ2-7|TRBV5-6
TGTGCCAGCAGCTTTGGGACTAGCGGGAAAGGGTACGAGCAGTACTTC
CASSFGTSGKGYEQYF
>NA|TRBD1|TRBJ2-7|TRBV4-2
TGTGCCAGCAGCCAAGAATGGACAGGGGGCGGCGAGCAGTACTTC
CASSQEWTGGGEQYF
>NA|NA|TRBJ2-2|TRBV5-4
TGTGCCAGCAGCCGGTCAGGGGACACCGGGGAGCTGTTTTTT
CASSRSGDTGELFF
>NA|NA|TRBJ2-2|TRBV19
TGTGCCAGTAGTATGAGGGTCGCGAACACCGGGGAGCTGTTTTTT
CASSMRVANTGELFF
>NA|TRBD1|TRBJ1-3|TRBV11-2
TGTGCCAGCAGCCGCATACAGGGGGCCTCTGGAAACACCATATATTTT
CASSRIQGASGNTIYF
>NA|TRBD1|TRBJ2-3|TRBV2
TGTGCCACCAACGACAGGGAATCTAGCACAGATACGCAGTATTTT
CATNDRESSTDTQYF
>NA|TRBD1|TRBJ1-1|TRBV18
TGTGCCAGCTCGTCGACAGGGGGCAACACTGAAGCTTTCTTT
CASSSTGGNTEAFF
>few|TRBD1|TRBJ2-6|TRBV5-4
TGTGCCAGCAGCCTGGACAGGGCTGGGGCCAACGTCCTGACTTTC
CASSLDRAGANVLTF
>few|TRBD1|TRBJ2-3|TRBV10-3
TGTGCCACCGGGACAGCCACAGATACGCAGTATTTT
CATGTATDTQYF
>NA|TRBD1|TRBJ1-2|TRBV19
TGTGCCAGTAGTATCGACAGGGATGACTATGGCTACACCTTC
CASSIDRDDYGYTF
>NA|NA|TRBJ2-5|TRBV7-6
TGTGCCAGCAGCTCCACCGGGGGGCCCCAAGAGACCCAGTACTTC
CASSSTGGPQETQYF
>NA|NA|TRBJ2-6|TRBV5-6
TGTGCCAGCAGCTCCACTGGGACAACTGGGGCCAACGTCCTGACTTTC
CASSSTGTTGANVLTF
>NA|NA|TRBJ2-7|TRBV5-6
TGTGCCAGCACCCGGGGTAGCGGCTACGAGCAGTACTTC
CASTRGSGYEQYF